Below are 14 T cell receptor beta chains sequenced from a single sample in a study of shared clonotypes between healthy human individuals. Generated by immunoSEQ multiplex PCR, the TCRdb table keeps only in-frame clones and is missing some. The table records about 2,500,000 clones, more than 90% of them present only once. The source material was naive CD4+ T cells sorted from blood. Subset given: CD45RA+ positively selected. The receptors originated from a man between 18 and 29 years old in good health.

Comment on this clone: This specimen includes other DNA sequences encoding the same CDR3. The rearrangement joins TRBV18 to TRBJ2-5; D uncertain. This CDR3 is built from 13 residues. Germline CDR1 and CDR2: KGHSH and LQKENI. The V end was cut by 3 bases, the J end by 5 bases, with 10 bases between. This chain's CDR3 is CASSPRVEETQYF. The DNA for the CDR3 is TGTGCCAGCTCACCGAGAGTAGAGGAGACCCAGTACTTC.

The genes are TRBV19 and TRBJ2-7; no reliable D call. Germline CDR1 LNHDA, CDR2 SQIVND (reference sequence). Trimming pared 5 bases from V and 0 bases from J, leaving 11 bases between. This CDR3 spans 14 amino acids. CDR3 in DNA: TGTGCCAGTAGTCCCAGAGGCACCTCCTACGAGCAGTACTTC. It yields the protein CASSPRGTSYEQYF.

CDR3 loop: CASSPPVINSPLHF. Here the CDR3 DNA reads TGTGCCAGCAGTCCACCCGTTATCAATTCACCCCTCCACTTT. This chain uses TRBV27 with TRBJ1-6; D ambiguous. V lost 5 bases, J lost 7 bases, and 12 bases lay in between. The CDR3 runs 14 residues. The germline CDR1 and CDR2 sequences are MNHEY and SMNVEV (reference sequence).

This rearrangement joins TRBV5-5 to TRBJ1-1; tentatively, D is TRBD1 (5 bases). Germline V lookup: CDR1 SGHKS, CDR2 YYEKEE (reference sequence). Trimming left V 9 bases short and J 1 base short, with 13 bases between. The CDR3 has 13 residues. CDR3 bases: TGTGCCACTCGGGGCAGAGAGAACACTGAAGCTTTCTTT. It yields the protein CATRGRENTEAFF.

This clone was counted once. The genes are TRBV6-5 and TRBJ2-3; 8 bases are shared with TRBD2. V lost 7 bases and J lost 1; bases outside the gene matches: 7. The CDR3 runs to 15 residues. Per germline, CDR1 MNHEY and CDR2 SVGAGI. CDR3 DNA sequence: TGTGCCAGCACTCCGGGGGGGCGGGGCACAGATACGCAGTATTTT. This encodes CASTPGGRGTDTQYF.

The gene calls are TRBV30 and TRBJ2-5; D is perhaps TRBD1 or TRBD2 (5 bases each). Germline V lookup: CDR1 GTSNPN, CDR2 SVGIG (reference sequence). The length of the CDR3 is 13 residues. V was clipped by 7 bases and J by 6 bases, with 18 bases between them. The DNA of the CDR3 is TGTGCCTCGTCTCCACCGGGGCCAAAGACCCAGTACTTC. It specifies CASSPPGPKTQYF. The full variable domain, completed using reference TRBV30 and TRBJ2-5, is SQTIHQWPATLVQPVGSPLSLECTVEGTSNPNLYWYRQAAGRGLQLLFYSVGIGQISSEVPQNLSASRPQDRQFILSSKKLLLSDSGFYLCASSPPGPKTQYFGPGTRLLVL.

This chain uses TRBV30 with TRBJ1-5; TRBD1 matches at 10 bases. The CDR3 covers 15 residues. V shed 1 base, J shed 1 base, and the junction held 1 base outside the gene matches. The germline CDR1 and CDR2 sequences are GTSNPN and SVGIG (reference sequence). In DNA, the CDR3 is TGTGCCTGGAGTGGGACAGGGGGGAGCAATCAGCCCCAGCATTTT. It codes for CAWSGTGGSNQPQHF. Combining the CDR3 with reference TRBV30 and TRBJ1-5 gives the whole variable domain SQTIHQWPATLVQPVGSPLSLECTVEGTSNPNLYWYRQAAGRGLQLLFYSVGIGQISSEVPQNLSASRPQDRQFILSSKKLLLSDSGFYLCAWSGTGGSNQPQHFGDGTRLSIL.

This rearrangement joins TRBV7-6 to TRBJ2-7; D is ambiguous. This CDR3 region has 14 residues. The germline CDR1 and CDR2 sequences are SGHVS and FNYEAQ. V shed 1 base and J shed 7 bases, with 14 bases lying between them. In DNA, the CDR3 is TGTGCCAGCAGCTTAGACTTTGAGGACGGTGAGCAGTACTTC. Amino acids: CASSLDFEDGEQYF. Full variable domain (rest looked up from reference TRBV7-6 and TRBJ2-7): GAGVSQSPRYKVTKRGQDVALRCDPISGHVSLYWYRQALGQGPEFLTYFNYEAQQDKSGLPNDRFSAERPEGSISTLTIQRTEQRDSAMYRCASSLDFEDGEQYFGPGTRLTVT.

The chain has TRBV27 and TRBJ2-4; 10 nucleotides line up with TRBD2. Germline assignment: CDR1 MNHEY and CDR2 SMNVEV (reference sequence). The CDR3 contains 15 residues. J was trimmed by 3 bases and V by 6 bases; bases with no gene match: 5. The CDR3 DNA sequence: TGTGCCAGCAGCCCAGCGGGGGGGGACAAAAACATTCAGTACTTC. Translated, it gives CASSPAGGDKNIQYF.

DNA for the CDR3: TGCAGCGCACGACAAGATACGCAGTATTTT. Its protein product is CSARQDTQYF. The V and J genes are TRBV29-1 and TRBJ2-3; D uncertain. V was cut by 7 bases and J by 5 bases, with 7 bases left in between. The CDR3 runs to 10 residues. The germline V gene encodes CDR1 SQVTM and CDR2 ANQGSEA.

CDR3 amino acids: CASSPSPDRFYNYGYTF. The DNA of the CDR3 is TGTGCCAGCAGTCCTTCCCCGGACAGATTCTATAACTATGGCTACACCTTC. V is TRBV27 and J is TRBJ1-2; tentatively, D is TRBD1 (6 bases). Deletions cut 5 bases from V and 1 base from J, with 20 bases between. CDR1 MNHEY and CDR2 SMNVEV come from the germline V gene (reference sequence). The CDR3 runs to 17 residues.

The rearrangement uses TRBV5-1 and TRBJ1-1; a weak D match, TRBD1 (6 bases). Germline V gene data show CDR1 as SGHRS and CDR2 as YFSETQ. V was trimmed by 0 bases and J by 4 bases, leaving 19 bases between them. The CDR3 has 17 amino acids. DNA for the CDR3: TGCGCCAGCAGCTTGGCGAGGGGCAACACACAGGGCACTGAAGCTTTCTTT. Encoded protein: CASSLARGNTQGTEAFF.

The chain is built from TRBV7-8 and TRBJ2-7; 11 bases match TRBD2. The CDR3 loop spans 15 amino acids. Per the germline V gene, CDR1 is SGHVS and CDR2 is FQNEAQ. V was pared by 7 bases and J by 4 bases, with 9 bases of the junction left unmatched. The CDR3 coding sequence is TGTGCCAGCAAAGCCCGAACTAGCGGGAGATACGAGCAGTACTTC. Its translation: CASKARTSGRYEQYF.

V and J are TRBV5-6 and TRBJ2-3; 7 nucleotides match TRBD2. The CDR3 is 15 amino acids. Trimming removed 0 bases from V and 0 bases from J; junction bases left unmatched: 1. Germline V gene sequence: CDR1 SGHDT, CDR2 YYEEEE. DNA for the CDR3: TGTGCCAGCAGCTTGGCTAGCGGAAGCACAGATACGCAGTATTTT. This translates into CASSLASGSTDTQYF.